This T cell receptor beta chain was identified during a study of blood T cell repertoires in COVID-19. The wider study: COVID-19 samples, acute and convalescent, were from the United States, Italy and Spain. From T cells, B-cell-depleted T cells, or PBMCs came the material, which was cDNA or gDNA.

The authors' processing: Amplification from reference gene primers served as the basis for estimated nucleated cell counts. Generated by immunoSEQ multiplex PCR, the TCRdb table keeps only in-frame clones and is missing some. For V, J and clone size, that table is used; D and trimming come from the DNA. The table has 250,000 to 350,000 clones, around 87% seen once. The CDR3 loop spans 14 amino acids. V was pared by 5 bases and J by 4 bases, with 8 bases of the junction left unmatched. CDR1 is ENHRY and CDR2 is SYGVKD in the germline V gene. This receptor was identified in a woman aged 50 to 60 who had recovered from COVID-19. The chain recombines TRBV10-3 with TRBJ2-7; the match to TRBD1 covers 7 bases. Sequencing was performed on peripheral blood. The DNA for the CDR3 is TGTGCCATCAGTCCGGGACAGAGTAGTTACGAGCAGTACTTC. Its protein is CAISPGQSSYEQYF.